The sequence of this T cell receptor (beta chain) was determined in a study of beta chain features in type 1 diabetes. Whole-study findings and limits: VDJ junctions sequenced from type 1 diabetes patients showed fewer insertions and more deletions.

This clone was detected only a few times. Its specificity is unknown. Germline trimming cut 2 bases from V and 7 bases from J; bases unmatched to any gene: 6. Germline V gene lookup returns CDR1 MNHEY and CDR2 SMNVEV (reference sequence). The CDR3 has 14 residues. Sequenced material consisted of expressed TCRB transcripts (all of the isolated RNA was reverse transcribed). The table came from immunoSEQ multiplex PCR; TCRdb's copy has only in-frame clones and leaves some out. The repertoire holds around 400,000 clones, roughly 16% seen once, with about 0.018% in the top ten. This TCR was sampled from a woman aged 18 to 35 in good health. J is TRBJ2-3 and V is TRBV27; the match to TRBD1 covers 7 bases. Sequenced sample: naive CD4+ T cells from blood. CDR3 bases: TGTGCCAGCAGTTTACCCTCGGGACAGAATACGCAGTATTTT. Its translation is CASSLPSGQNTQYF.